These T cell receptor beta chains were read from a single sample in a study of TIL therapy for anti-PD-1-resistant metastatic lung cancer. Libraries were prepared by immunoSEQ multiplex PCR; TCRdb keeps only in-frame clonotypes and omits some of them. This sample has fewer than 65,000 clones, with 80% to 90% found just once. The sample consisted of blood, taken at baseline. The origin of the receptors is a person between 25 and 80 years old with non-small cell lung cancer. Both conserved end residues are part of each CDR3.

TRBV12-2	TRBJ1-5	CASRLRVWCNQPQHF
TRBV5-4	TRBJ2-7	CASSHPGFYEQYF
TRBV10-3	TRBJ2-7	CAIRTGPGAYEQYF
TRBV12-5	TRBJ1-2	CASGLGGYTF
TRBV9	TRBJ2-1	CASSVRTTYNEQFF
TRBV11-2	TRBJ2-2	CASRLRGAVPGELFF
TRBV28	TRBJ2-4	CATKTGSKNIQYF
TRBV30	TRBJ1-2	CAWSMGQGRSYTF
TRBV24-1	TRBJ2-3	CATSDPTSLAGADTQYF
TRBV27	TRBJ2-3	CASSPTGTGDTSYSDTQYF
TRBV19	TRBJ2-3	CASSRWGRVSGDTQYF
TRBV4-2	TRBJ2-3	CASSPRLAGGEGTQYF
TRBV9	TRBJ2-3	CASSVFRNTDTQYF
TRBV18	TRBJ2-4	CASSPQVGKNIQYF
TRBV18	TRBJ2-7	CASSPVSGQGSPWQSYEQYF
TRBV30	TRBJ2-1	CAWSVRSGLAGNNEQFF